The sequence of this TCR beta chain was determined in a study of cytomegalovirus exposure and HLA in healthy donors. The PCR contained 60 Vbeta and 13 Jbeta primers. Clones were sequenced by immunoSEQ multiplex PCR, and TCRdb holds only the in-frame ones, with some missing. The table includes tens of thousands of clones, under 75% detected once. The CDR3 runs to 15 residues. V lost 3 bases, J lost 2 bases, and 13 bases lay in between. The germline CDR1 and CDR2 sequences are SGHDN and FVKESK. This clone was detected a few times. The antigen remains undetermined. Findings of the study overall: Reports showed the classifier diagnosing cytomegalovirus status with high specificity and sensitivity. Cytomegalovirus association was listed for about 180 TCR beta chains.

The rearrangement uses TRBV14 and TRBJ2-5; tentatively, D is TRBD2 (6 bases). Sequenced input: PBMCs. The receptor was derived from a human donor in good health. The chain's CDR3 is CASSHLGGVQETQYF. The CDR3 DNA sequence: TGTGCCAGCAGCCACCTGGGCGGGGTGCAAGAGACCCAGTACTTC.